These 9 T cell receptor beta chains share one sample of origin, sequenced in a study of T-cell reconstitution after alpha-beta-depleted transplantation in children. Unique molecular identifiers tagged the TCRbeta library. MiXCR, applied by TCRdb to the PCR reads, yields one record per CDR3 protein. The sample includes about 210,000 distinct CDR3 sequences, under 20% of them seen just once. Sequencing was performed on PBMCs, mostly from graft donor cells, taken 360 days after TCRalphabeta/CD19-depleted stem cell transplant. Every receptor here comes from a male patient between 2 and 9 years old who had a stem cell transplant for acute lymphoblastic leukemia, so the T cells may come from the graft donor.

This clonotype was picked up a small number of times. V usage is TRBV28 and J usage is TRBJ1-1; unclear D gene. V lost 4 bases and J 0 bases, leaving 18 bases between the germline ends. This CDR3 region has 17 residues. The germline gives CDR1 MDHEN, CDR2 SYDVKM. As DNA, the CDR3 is TGTGCCAGCAGTTATTGGCTAGGCCAGTCGTTGAACACTGAAGCTTTCTTT. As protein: CASSYWLGQSLNTEAFF.

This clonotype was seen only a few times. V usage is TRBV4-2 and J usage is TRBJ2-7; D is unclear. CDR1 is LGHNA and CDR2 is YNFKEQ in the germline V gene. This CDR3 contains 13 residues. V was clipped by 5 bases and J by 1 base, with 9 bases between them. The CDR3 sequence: CASSDPFSYEQYF. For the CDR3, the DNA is TGTGCCAGCAGCGACCCTTTTTCCTACGAGCAGTACTTC.

The CDR3 DNA reads as TGCAGTACAAAGCCAGGGGGTTTAGGCACTGAAGCTTTCTTT. It specifies CSTKPGGLGTEAFF. The rearrangement joins TRBV20-1 to TRBJ1-1; 7 nucleotides align to TRBD1. Germline CDR1 DFQATT, CDR2 SNEGSKA (reference sequence). V shed 8 bases, J shed 4 bases, and the junction held 13 bases outside the gene matches. The CDR3 is made up of 14 amino acids.

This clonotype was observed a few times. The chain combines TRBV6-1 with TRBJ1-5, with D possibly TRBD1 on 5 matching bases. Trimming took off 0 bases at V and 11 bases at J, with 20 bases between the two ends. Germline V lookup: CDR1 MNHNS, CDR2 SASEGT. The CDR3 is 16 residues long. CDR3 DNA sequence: TGTGCCAGCAGTGAAGCGCGTCTGCCAGGGTTAATAGCCCAGCATTTT. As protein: CASSEARLPGLIAQHF.

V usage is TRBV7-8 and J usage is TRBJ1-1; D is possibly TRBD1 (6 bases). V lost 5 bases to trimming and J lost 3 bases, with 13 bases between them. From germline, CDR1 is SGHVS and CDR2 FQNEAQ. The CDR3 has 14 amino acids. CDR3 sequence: CASSIRDTYTEAFF. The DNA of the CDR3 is TGTGCCAGCAGCATCCGGGACACCTACACTGAAGCTTTCTTT.

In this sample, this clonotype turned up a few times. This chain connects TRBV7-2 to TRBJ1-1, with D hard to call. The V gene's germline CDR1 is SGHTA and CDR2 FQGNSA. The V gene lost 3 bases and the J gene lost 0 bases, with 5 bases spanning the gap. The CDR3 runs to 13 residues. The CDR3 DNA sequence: TGTGCCAGCAGCTTTACAGTGAACACTGAAGCTTTCTTT. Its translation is CASSFTVNTEAFF.

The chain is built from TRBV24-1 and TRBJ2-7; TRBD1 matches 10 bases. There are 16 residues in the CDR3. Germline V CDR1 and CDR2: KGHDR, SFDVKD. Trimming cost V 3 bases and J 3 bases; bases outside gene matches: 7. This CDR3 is CATSDASGTGDYEQYF. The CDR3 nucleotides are TGTGCCACCAGTGATGCCTCCGGGACAGGGGACTACGAGCAGTACTTC.

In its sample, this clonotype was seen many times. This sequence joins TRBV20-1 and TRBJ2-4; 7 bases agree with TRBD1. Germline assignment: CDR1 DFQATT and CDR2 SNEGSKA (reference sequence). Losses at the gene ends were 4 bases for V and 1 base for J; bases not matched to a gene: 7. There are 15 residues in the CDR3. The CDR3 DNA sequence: TGCAGTGCTAAGACAGGGCCCTTCGCCAAAAACATTCAGTACTTC. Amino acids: CSAKTGPFAKNIQYF.

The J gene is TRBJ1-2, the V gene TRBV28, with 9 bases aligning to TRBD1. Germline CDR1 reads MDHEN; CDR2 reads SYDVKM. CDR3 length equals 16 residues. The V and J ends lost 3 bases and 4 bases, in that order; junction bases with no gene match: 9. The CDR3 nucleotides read TGTGCCAGCAGTTTCCTCGGGACAGGGAGGGCCTATGGCTACACCTTC. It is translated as CASSFLGTGRAYGYTF.